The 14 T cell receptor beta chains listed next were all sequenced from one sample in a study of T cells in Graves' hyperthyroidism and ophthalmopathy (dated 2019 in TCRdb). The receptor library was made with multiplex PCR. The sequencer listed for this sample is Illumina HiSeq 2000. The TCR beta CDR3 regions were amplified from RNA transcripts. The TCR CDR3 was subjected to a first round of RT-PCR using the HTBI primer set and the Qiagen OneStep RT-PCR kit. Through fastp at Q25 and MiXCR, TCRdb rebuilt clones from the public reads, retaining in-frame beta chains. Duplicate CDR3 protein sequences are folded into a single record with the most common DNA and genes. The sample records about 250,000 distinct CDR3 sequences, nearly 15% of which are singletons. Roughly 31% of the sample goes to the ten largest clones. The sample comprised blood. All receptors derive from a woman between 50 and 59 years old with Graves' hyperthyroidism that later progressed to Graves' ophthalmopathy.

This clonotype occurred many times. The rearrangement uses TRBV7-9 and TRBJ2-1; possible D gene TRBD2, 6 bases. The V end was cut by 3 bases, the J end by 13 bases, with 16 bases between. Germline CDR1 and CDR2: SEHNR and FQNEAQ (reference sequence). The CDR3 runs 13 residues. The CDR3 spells CASSLASALIQFF. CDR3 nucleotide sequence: TGTGCCAGCAGCTTGGCTAGCGCCCTCATCCAGTTCTTC. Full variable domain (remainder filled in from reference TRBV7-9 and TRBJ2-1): DTGVSQNPRHKITKRGQNVTFRCDPISEHNRLYWYRQTLGQGPEFLTYFQNEAQLEKSRLLSDRFSAERPKGSFSTLEIQRTEQGDSAMYLCASSLASALIQFFGPGTRLTVL.

The CDR3 reads CASRALLRSTDTQYF. The CDR3 coding sequence is TGTGCCAGCAGGGCCCTACTCAGAAGCACAGATACGCAGTATTTT. The chain recombines TRBV12-3 or TRBV12-4 with TRBJ2-3; D ambiguous. V lost 6 bases, J lost 0 bases, and 13 bases lay in between. The CDR3 sequence is 15 residues long.

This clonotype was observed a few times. CDR3 protein: CASSPRGLAGGWGNTDTQYF. The CDR3 bases are TGCGCCAGCAGCCCGCGAGGACTAGCGGGAGGTTGGGGAAACACAGATACGCAGTATTTT. This chain uses TRBV5-1 with TRBJ2-3; 14 bases align to TRBD2. Germline V gene sequence: CDR1 SGHRS, CDR2 YFSETQ. The CDR3 totals 20 residues. The J segment lost 2 bases and the V segment lost 4 bases, leaving 15 bases of the junction unmatched.

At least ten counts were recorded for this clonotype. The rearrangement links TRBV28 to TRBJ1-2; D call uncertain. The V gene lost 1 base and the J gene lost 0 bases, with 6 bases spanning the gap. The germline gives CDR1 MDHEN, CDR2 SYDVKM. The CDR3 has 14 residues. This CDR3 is CASSLLGPNYGYTF. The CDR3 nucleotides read TGTGCCAGCAGTTTATTAGGGCCTAACTATGGCTACACCTTC.

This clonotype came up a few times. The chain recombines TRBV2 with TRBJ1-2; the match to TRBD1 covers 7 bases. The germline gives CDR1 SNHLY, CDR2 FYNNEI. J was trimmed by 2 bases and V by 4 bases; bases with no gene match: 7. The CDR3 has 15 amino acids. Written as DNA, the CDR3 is TGTGCCAGCAGTGTGGACAGGTTTAGGAACTATGGCTACACCTTC. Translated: CASSVDRFRNYGYTF. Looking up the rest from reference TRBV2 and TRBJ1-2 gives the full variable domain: EPEVTQTPSHQVTQMGQEVILRCVPISNHLYFYWYRQILGQKVEFLVSFYNNEISEKSEIFDDQFSVERPDGSNFTLKIRSTKLEDSAMYFCASSVDRFRNYGYTFGSGTRLTVV.

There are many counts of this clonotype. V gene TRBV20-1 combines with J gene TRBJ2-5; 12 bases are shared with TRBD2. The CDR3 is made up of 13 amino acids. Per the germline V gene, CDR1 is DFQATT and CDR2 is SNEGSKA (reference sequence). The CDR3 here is CSSTSGSIETQYF. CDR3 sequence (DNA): TGCAGCTCGACTAGCGGGAGTATTGAGACCCAGTACTTC.

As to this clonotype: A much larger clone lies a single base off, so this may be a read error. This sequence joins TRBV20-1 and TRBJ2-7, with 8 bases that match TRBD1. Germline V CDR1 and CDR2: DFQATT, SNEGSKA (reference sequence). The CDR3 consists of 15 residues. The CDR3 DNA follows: TGCAGTGATAGAGGTTCAAAGGGACAGGCCTACGAGCAGTACTTC. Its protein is CSDRGSKGQAYEQYF.

For the CDR3, the DNA is TGTGCCAGCAGTTATGGGGGGGGATACTCTGGAAACACCATATATTTT. Its translation: CASSYGGGYSGNTIYF. The chain joins TRBV6-2 or TRBV6-3 to TRBJ1-3; D is possibly TRBD1 (5 bases). Trimming took off 3 bases at V and 0 bases at J, with 12 bases between the two ends. The CDR3 contains 16 residues. Germline CDR1 MNHEY, CDR2 SVGEGT.

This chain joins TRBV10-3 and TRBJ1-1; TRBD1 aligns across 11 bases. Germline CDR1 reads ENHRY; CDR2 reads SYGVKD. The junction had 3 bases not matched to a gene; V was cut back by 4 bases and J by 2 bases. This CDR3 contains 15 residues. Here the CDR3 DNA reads TGTGCCATCAGTGCGGACAGGGGGCGCAACACTGAAGCTTTCTTT. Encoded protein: CAISADRGRNTEAFF.

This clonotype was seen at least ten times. The CDR3 protein is CAWSQGTGTYEQYF. The DNA of the CDR3 is TGTGCCTGGAGCCAAGGGACAGGTACCTACGAGCAGTACTTC. The rearrangement joins TRBV30 to TRBJ2-7, with 8 bases lining up with TRBD1. Germline CDR1 and CDR2: GTSNPN and SVGIG (reference sequence). The CDR3 totals 14 residues. With 3 bases clipped from V and 2 bases from J, the junction kept 6 bases outside the gene matches.

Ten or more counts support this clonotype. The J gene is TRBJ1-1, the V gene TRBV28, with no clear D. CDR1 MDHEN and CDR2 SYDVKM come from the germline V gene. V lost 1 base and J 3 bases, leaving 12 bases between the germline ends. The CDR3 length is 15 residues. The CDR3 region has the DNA TGTGCCAGCAGTTTATCGACGGGGTCGTACACTGAAGCTTTCTTT. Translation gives CASSLSTGSYTEAFF.

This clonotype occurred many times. The CDR3 loop reads CASSVGLAGGLGGTQYF. The CDR3 nucleotides are TGTGCCAGCAGTGTAGGACTAGCGGGAGGGCTTGGGGGTACGCAGTATTTT. This chain joins TRBV6-1 and TRBJ2-3; TRBD2 matches at 15 bases. The trim removed 4 bases at V and 8 bases at J, leaving 10 bases unmatched. The germline V gene has CDR1 MNHNS and CDR2 SASEGT. CDR3 length: 17 residues.

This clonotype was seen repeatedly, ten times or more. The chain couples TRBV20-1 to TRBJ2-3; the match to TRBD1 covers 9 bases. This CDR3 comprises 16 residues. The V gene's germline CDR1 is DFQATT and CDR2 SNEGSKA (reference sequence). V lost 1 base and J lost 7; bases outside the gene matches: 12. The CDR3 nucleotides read TGCAGTGCTAGAGCCCTAGGACAGGGGTGGGCTAATACGCAGTATTTT. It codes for CSARALGQGWANTQYF.

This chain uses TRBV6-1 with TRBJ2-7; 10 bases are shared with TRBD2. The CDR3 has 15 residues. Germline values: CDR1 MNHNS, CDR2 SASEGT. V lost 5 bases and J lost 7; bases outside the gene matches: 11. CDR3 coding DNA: TGTGCCAGCAGTTCACAGCGGGAGGGTCTGAGGGAGCAGTACTTC. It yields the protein CASSSQREGLREQYF.